This T cell receptor delta chain was sequenced for a study of γδ T cells in repeated Plasmodium falciparum infection (dated by TCRdb to the early 2020s). Background on the whole study: In the natural-infection arm, Malian children exposed to intense seasonal malaria transmission were enrolled and compared against age and gender matched Australian children. Using both natural infection in Mali and controlled human malaria infection, the study looked at the way repeated Plasmodium falciparum infection shapes the human gammadelta T cell repertoire. The gammadelta TCR repertoires from Mali were analysed in two ways: cross-sectionally during periods with no transmission, and longitudinally across episodes of acute febrile malaria. Samples from controlled-infection subjects were taken at baseline, right before selected infections, and 21 days after each infection. Four controlled human malaria infections were administered to five malaria-naive U.S. adults over around 600 days by bites from P. falciparum NF54-infected Anopheles stephensi mosquitoes. The investigation overall reported the following: The Malian cohort was drawn from a small rural village made up mostly of one ethnic group, which limits generalizability. Vdelta2-negative gammadelta TCR repertoires from Malian children appeared more clonally expanded, less diverse and less shared than those of Australian children. The controlled-infection cohort was small, limiting analysis of inter-individual variability in gammadelta T cell responses. Vgamma9/Vdelta2+ TCR repertoires kept a highly stable polyclonal repertoire across time and infection, and many TCRgamma sequences overlapped between individuals. In Vdelta2-negative, largely Vdelta1+, gammadelta TCR repertoires, repeated controlled infections appeared to drive waves of new clonotype selection.

The library relied on multiplex PCR. Sequencer: Illumina MiSeq. Both TCR gamma (TRG) and TCR delta (TRD) chains were sequenced from each sorted gammadelta T cell sample. Regarding the original processing steps: The repertoire analyses drew on clonotype tree plots, the accumulated frequency of the top 20 clonotypes, and diversity index (DI) and D75 metrics. TCRdb reprocessed the public data with the CATT caller; entries with the same nucleotide sequence were combined afterwards. Clone size and V and J calls follow TCRdb, not the original study. The sample has around 52,000 delta-chain clones on record, 1.7% of them singletons. The ten top clones hold approximately 16% of the sample. This clone was observed at least ten times. There is no known antigen for this receptor. TCRdb's listed protein matches a much larger clone and diverges from this DNA's translation at residue 6, likely through a read error; the protein shown comes from the DNA.

Its CDR3 holds 19 amino acids, cysteine through phenylalanine. The entry retains the CDR3 DNA only, 57 bases that are in frame from base 1. The germline V gene sets CDR1 to TSWWSYY and CDR2 to QGS. V has 3 bases trimmed and J has 0 bases trimmed; junction bases matching no gene number 16. For bulk TCR repertoire analysis, Vgamma9/Vdelta2+ and Vdelta2-negative gammadelta T cell populations were isolated by flow sorting from peripheral blood mononuclear cells. The rearranged chain carries TRDV1 and TRDJ1, with TRDD3 identical over 7 junction bases. This clonotype originated in a pool of human donors (malaria-infected and uninfected, not separated). Input material: gamma-delta T cells from blood. This receptor has the CDR3 CALGELSSLGVHHTDKLIF. The DNA sequence reads TGTGCTCTTGGGGAGCTTAGTAGTCTGGGGGTCCACCACACCGATAAACTCATCTTT.